This T cell receptor (beta chain) was sequenced in a study of cytomegalovirus exposure and HLA in healthy donors. This clone was observed a single time. 60 Vbeta and 13 Jbeta primers were used in PCR. Only in-frame clones appear in the TCRdb table, and some are missing; sequencing was by immunoSEQ multiplex PCR. This sample has approximately 120,000 clones, with 70% to 90% found just once. The V gene's germline CDR1 is SGHTA and CDR2 FQGNSA. V was cut by 5 bases and J by 6 bases, with 11 bases left in between. CDR3 length: 13 amino acids. This TCR was recovered from a man younger than 35 in good health and CMV-seropositive. The J gene is TRBJ2-1, the V gene TRBV7-2; D is unclear. The sample consisted of PBMCs. The CDR3 DNA is TGTGCCAGCAGCCCCGGAGTTACCAATGAGCAGTTCTTC. Its translation: CASSPGVTNEQFF.